The T cell receptor beta chain under discussion was sequenced for a study of shared clonotypes between healthy human individuals. V lost 0 bases, J lost 7 bases, and 12 bases lay in between. The CDR3 sequence is 14 residues long. In germline, CDR1 is SNHLY, CDR2 FYNNEI. The data were produced by immunoSEQ multiplex PCR, yet TCRdb's version contains in-frame clones alone and is incomplete. The sample carries 2 million or so clones, 85% to 95% recorded once. Investigators divided CD4+ cells into CD45RA+ naive and CD45RA-negative memory subsets. The study's findings and limits: Clonotypes that were shared across a handful of donors made up around 5.5% of naive CD4 clonotypes.

Details on this clone: As yet, its antigen is unknown.

The rearrangement links TRBV2 to TRBJ1-2; D is undetermined. This TCR was recovered from a young man in good health. Sequencing was carried out using naive CD4+ T cells sorted from blood. The subset is: CD45RA+ positively selected. In DNA, the CDR3 is TGTGCCAGCAGTGAAGCGCTTCCGGGTGCTGGCTACACCTTC. It encodes CASSEALPGAGYTF.